Presented here are 27 T cell receptor beta chains from one specimen sequenced in a study of tissue T cells after allogeneic stem cell transplantation. Here immunoSEQ multiplex PCR was the method, and the copy in TCRdb shows in-frame clones only, minus some. The table includes about 40,000 clones, about nine tenths detected once. Source: blood, taken before transplantation. These receptors all come from a woman aged 35 to 70 who later had graft-versus-host disease after an allogeneic stem cell transplant.

The gene calls are TRBV7-9 and TRBJ2-3; 7 positions match TRBD1. The germline V gene has CDR1 SEHNR and CDR2 FQNEAQ (reference sequence). V lost 4 bases and J lost 2; bases outside the gene matches: 3. This CDR3 region has 14 residues. The CDR3 sequence: CASSSTGATDTQYF. CDR3 in DNA: TGTGCCAGCAGCTCTACAGGGGCCACAGATACGCAGTATTTT.

The chain carries TRBV5-1 and TRBJ1-3; 8 bases match TRBD1. Germline CDR1 SGHRS, CDR2 YFSETQ. Trimming removed 2 bases from V and 4 bases from J; junction bases left unmatched: 5. The CDR3 spans 15 residues. CDR3 sequence reads: CASSFQGAPGNTIYF. The CDR3 bases are TGCGCCAGCAGCTTCCAGGGGGCGCCCGGAAACACCATATATTTT.

The gene calls are TRBV5-4 and TRBJ2-5; no definite D call. Deletions cut 1 base from V and 4 bases from J, with 11 bases between. CDR1 is SGHNT and CDR2 is YYREEE in the germline V gene (reference sequence). CDR3 length: 14 residues. CDR3 region: CASSLKSPAETQYF. CDR3 bases: TGTGCCAGCAGCTTGAAAAGTCCGGCAGAGACCCAGTACTTC.

The rearrangement links TRBV27 to TRBJ2-1, with unresolved D. This CDR3 has 11 residues. V gave up 6 bases and J gave up 6 bases, with 6 bases separating them. The germline V gene encodes CDR1 MNHEY and CDR2 SMNVEV (reference sequence). This CDR3 reads CASSHLNEQFF. The CDR3 nucleotides are TGTGCCAGCAGCCATCTCAATGAGCAGTTCTTC.

The rearrangement links TRBV5-6 to TRBJ1-1; no clear D. The CDR3 extends over 16 amino acids. Germline V gene lookup returns CDR1 SGHDT and CDR2 YYEEEE. V gave up 1 base and J gave up 0 bases, with 13 bases separating them. DNA for the CDR3: TGTGCCAGCAGCTTGTTTGCCCGGCGGGTGAACACTGAAGCTTTCTTT. Encoded protein: CASSLFARRVNTEAFF.

The chain is built from TRBV11-2 and TRBJ2-1; weak D call: TRBD1 (5 bases). The CDR3 is 11 amino acids. V dropped 4 bases and J dropped 9 bases, with 7 bases sitting between them. Germline loops: CDR1 SGHAT, CDR2 FQNNGV. CDR3 protein: CASSYRGEQFF. DNA of the CDR3: TGTGCCAGCAGCTATAGGGGTGAGCAGTTCTTC.

The chain employs TRBV13 and TRBJ1-1, with D unclear. CDR3 length: 12 residues. Trimming removed 5 bases from V and 3 bases from J, with 7 bases in between. CDR1 is PRHDT and CDR2 is FYEKMQ in the germline V gene (reference sequence). CDR3: CASSPGDTEAFF. In nucleotides, the CDR3 is TGTGCCAGCAGCCCTGGTGACACTGAAGCTTTCTTT.

V is TRBV24-1 and J is TRBJ2-4, with 8 bases aligning to TRBD1. Germline V gives CDR1 KGHDR, CDR2 SFDVKD. CDR3 length: 20 amino acids. V gave up 3 bases and J gave up 1 base; unmatched junction bases: 16. The CDR3 coding sequence is TGTGCCACCAGTGATCAGCTCGACAGGGGAAGCGAATTCGCCAAAAACATTCAGTACTTC. This codes for CATSDQLDRGSEFAKNIQYF.

The rearrangement links TRBV9 to TRBJ2-2; 9 nucleotides agree with TRBD1. Trimming took 4 bases from V and 2 from J; bases not matched to a gene: 6. The CDR3 sequence is 16 residues long. Looked up from germline, CDR1 is SGDLS and CDR2 is YYNGEE. For the CDR3, the DNA is TGTGCCAGCAGCACCCAGACAGGGGGTAACACCGGGGAGCTGTTTTTT. Amino acid sequence: CASSTQTGGNTGELFF.

The chain has TRBV29-1 and TRBJ1-2; no reliable D call. There are 11 residues in the CDR3. Germline lookup yields CDR1 SQVTM and CDR2 ANQGSEA. Trimming shortened V by 3 bases and J by 8 bases, and 10 bases separated the two germline ends. DNA for the CDR3: TGCAGCGTTGATAGGGATCTGGGCTACACCTTC. Its protein is CSVDRDLGYTF.

The sample holds one count of this clone. This chain connects TRBV28 to TRBJ1-2; D not resolved. CDR1 and CDR2 from the germline V gene are MDHEN and SYDVKM. The germline V and J ends were trimmed by 5 bases and 4 bases, with 11 bases remaining between them. This CDR3 has 13 residues. This chain's CDR3 is CASSGTHFYGYTF. The DNA for the CDR3 is TGTGCCAGCAGTGGAACACATTTCTATGGCTACACCTTC.

The V and J genes are TRBV7-8 and TRBJ2-7; the D gene is possibly TRBD1 (6 bases). Germline V gene lookup returns CDR1 SGHVS and CDR2 FQNEAQ. Trimming pared 3 bases from V and 5 bases from J, leaving 14 bases between. The CDR3 is 14 amino acids. The CDR3 is CASSFYRAEDEQYF. For the CDR3, the DNA is TGTGCCAGCAGCTTTTACAGGGCTGAGGACGAGCAGTACTTC.

The chain is built from TRBV6-5 and TRBJ1-5; D possibly corresponds to TRBD1 (5 bases). CDR3 length: 15 amino acids. V lost 0 bases and J 4 bases, leaving 10 bases between the germline ends. CDR1 is MNHEY and CDR2 is SVGAGI in the germline V gene. This chain's CDR3 is CASSYSGRGNQPQHF. The CDR3 DNA follows: TGTGCCAGCAGTTACTCGGGGAGGGGAAATCAGCCCCAGCATTTT.

The V and J genes are TRBV28 and TRBJ1-1; D is perhaps TRBD1 (5 bases). CDR1 and CDR2 (germline): MDHEN, SYDVKM. The V and J ends lost 7 bases and 4 bases respectively, with 10 bases between them. CDR3 size: 12 residues. The CDR3 protein is CASTPGGTEAFF. The CDR3 DNA sequence: TGTGCCAGCACCCCCGGGGGCACTGAAGCTTTCTTT.

This clone came up once. The chain combines TRBV30 with TRBJ1-1; D gene uncertain. Looked up from germline, CDR1 is GTSNPN and CDR2 is SVGIG (reference sequence). This CDR3 spans 13 amino acids. Trimming shortened V by 3 bases and J by 1 base, and 9 bases separated the two germline ends. The DNA of the CDR3 is TGTGCCTGGAGGAAGAGGCCGAACACTGAAGCTTTCTTT. This sequence encodes CAWRKRPNTEAFF.

The rearrangement uses TRBV30 and TRBJ1-1, with TRBD1 as a possible D gene (5 bases). This CDR3 is 11 amino acids long. From germline, CDR1 is GTSNPN and CDR2 SVGIG (reference sequence). The CDR3 protein is CGGGVNTEAFF. CDR3 sequence (DNA): TGTGGTGGAGGGGTTAACACTGAAGCTTTCTTT.

The chain carries TRBV24-1 and TRBJ2-7; D call uncertain. Trimming took off 1 base at V and 0 bases at J, with 3 bases between the two ends. This CDR3 is 13 amino acids long. The germline V gene has CDR1 KGHDR and CDR2 SFDVKD. The CDR3 loop reads CATSDFSSYEQYF. The CDR3 nucleotides read TGTGCCACCAGTGATTTTAGCTCCTACGAGCAGTACTTC.

The chain is built from TRBV7-2 and TRBJ1-4, with 7 nucleotides matching TRBD1. The CDR3 is made up of 14 amino acids. With 5 bases clipped from V and 4 bases from J, the junction kept 4 bases outside the gene matches. Germline lookup yields CDR1 SGHTA and CDR2 FQGNSA. This CDR3 reads CASSRGQLNEKLFF. Here the CDR3 DNA reads TGTGCCAGCAGCCGGGGACAGCTTAATGAAAAACTGTTTTTT.

V is TRBV9 and J is TRBJ2-2; D uncertain. The CDR3 contains 12 residues. The germline V and J ends were trimmed by 2 bases and 4 bases, with 3 bases remaining between them. Germline CDR1 and CDR2: SGDLS and YYNGEE. Written as DNA, the CDR3 is TGTGCCAGCAGCGTCATCACCGGGGAGCTGTTTTTT. Its protein product is CASSVITGELFF.

The chain recombines TRBV7-6 with TRBJ2-7; 11 bases line up with TRBD2. Germline lookup yields CDR1 SGHVS and CDR2 FNYEAQ. The CDR3 sequence is 14 residues long. V was clipped by 5 bases and J by 2 bases; unmatched bases: 2. The CDR3 loop reads CASSPGLAAYEQYF. CDR3 sequence (DNA): TGTGCCAGCAGCCCGGGACTAGCGGCCTACGAGCAGTACTTC.

In DNA form, the CDR3 reads TGTGCCAGCAGTTCATATATGAACACTGAAGCTTTCTTT. The encoded protein is CASSSYMNTEAFF. The chain couples TRBV6-2 or TRBV6-3 to TRBJ1-1, with unresolved D. CDR3 size: 13 residues. The germline V gene encodes CDR1 MNHEY and CDR2 SVGEGT. V lost 4 bases, J lost 0 bases, and 6 bases lay in between.

The V gene is TRBV30, the J gene TRBJ2-6, with D tentatively TRBD2 (6 bases). The CDR3 spans 14 residues. The germline CDR1 and CDR2 sequences are GTSNPN and SVGIG (reference sequence). Trimming took off 2 bases at V and 4 bases at J, with 9 bases between the two ends. CDR3 sequence (DNA): TGTGCCTGGAGTAGGGCGGGAGGGGCCAACGTCCTGACTTTC. This gives the protein CAWSRAGGANVLTF.

The chain carries TRBV28 and TRBJ1-1; weak D call: TRBD1 (6 bases). The CDR3 has 14 amino acids. Trimming took off 6 bases at V and 5 bases at J, with 16 bases between the two ends. CDR1 and CDR2 (germline): MDHEN, SYDVKM. The CDR3 sequence: CASSRTGFRTEAFF. The CDR3, as DNA: TGTGCCAGCAGCCGTACAGGGTTCCGAACTGAAGCTTTCTTT.

This chain links TRBV11-2 with TRBJ2-1; the D gene is possibly TRBD2 (5 bases). The CDR3 contains 15 residues. Per the germline V gene, CDR1 is SGHAT and CDR2 is FQNNGV. V dropped 1 base and J dropped 5 bases, with 12 bases sitting between them. The DNA for the CDR3 is TGTGCCAGCAGCTTAGCCCCAACTAGAAACAATGAGCAGTTCTTC. It is translated as CASSLAPTRNNEQFF. The whole variable domain, filled in from reference TRBV11-2 and TRBJ2-1, reads EAGVAQSPRYKIIEKRQSVAFWCNPISGHATLYWYQQILGQGPKLLIQFQNNGVVDDSQLPKDRFSAERLKGVDSTLKIQPAKLEDSAVYLCASSLAPTRNNEQFFGPGTRLTVL.

This rearrangement joins TRBV27 to TRBJ2-6; 7 nucleotides agree with TRBD1. V gave up 3 bases and J gave up 2 bases; unmatched junction bases: 10. This CDR3 is built from 18 residues. Germline V CDR1 and CDR2: MNHEY, SMNVEV (reference sequence). The CDR3 sequence: CASSFWGQRSPGANVLTF. CDR3 in DNA: TGTGCCAGCAGTTTTTGGGGACAGAGATCCCCTGGGGCCAACGTCCTGACTTTC.

V is TRBV6-2 or TRBV6-3 and J is TRBJ1-1; D might be TRBD1 (5 bases). There are 13 residues in the CDR3. Germline assignment: CDR1 MNHEY and CDR2 SVGEGT. Trimming stripped 4 bases from V and 4 bases from J, with 10 bases between. The CDR3 sequence: CASSWQDTTEAFF. In nucleotides, the CDR3 is TGTGCCAGCAGTTGGCAGGACACCACTGAAGCTTTCTTT.

The chain joins TRBV4-3 to TRBJ1-2; 8 bases are shared with TRBD1. The germline V gene encodes CDR1 LGHNA and CDR2 YSLEER. The CDR3 is 15 amino acids. V trimming: 0 bases; J trimming: 7 bases; junction bases outside the gene matches: 7. CDR3 in DNA: TGCGCCAGCAGCCAAGAACCGACAGGGGCCGTTGGCTACACCTTC. Encoded protein: CASSQEPTGAVGYTF.